This entry describes one TCR beta chain. The antigen is unknown. V was trimmed by 8 bases and J by 4 bases, leaving 15 bases between them. The CDR3 runs to 13 residues. The germline gives CDR1 MNHEY, CDR2 SVGAGI. This specimen comes from a study of tumor and adjacent non-tumor tissue in lung cancer. General study findings and limits: Shorter survival was associated with higher TCR diversity in tumors.

A modified ARM-PCR protocol with three rounds of nested PCR amplified TCRbeta. TCRdb ran MiXCR on the multiplex PCR reads and lists one entry per CDR3 protein. The table includes some 80,000 distinct CDR3 sequences, under 80% detected once. No cell sorting was done before RNA was extracted from the tissue. More than 3 cm separated this lung sample from the edge of the tumor. The chain links TRBV6-5 to TRBJ2-7; D is possibly TRBD1 (6 bases). Input material: distant non-tumor lung tissue. This receptor was obtained from a woman between 50 and 59 years old with non-small cell lung cancer. The CDR3 loop reads CASCLRQDYEQYF. The DNA of the CDR3 is TGTGCCAGCTGTCTCCGACAGGATTACGAGCAGTACTTC.